These 27 T cell receptor beta chains share one sample of origin, sequenced in a study of CD39 and CD103 CD8 tumor-infiltrating T cells. Method: immunoSEQ multiplex PCR; TCRdb's copy keeps in-frame clones and lacks some. The sample consists of more than 950 clones, about 34% of them appearing once. The sequenced sample consisted of CD39- CD103- CD8+ T cells sorted from the tumor. Sample subset: CD103-CD39- double-negative CD45RA- CD8 T cells. The receptors come from a human donor with melanoma.

The J gene is TRBJ2-7, the V gene TRBV27, with D possibly TRBD1 on 6 matching bases. CDR3 length: 19 residues. Deletions cut 6 bases from V and 0 bases from J, with 27 bases between. Germline lookup yields CDR1 MNHEY and CDR2 SMNVEV (reference sequence). As DNA, the CDR3 is TGTGCCAGCAGCACCTCTACTAAATGGGACAAGCCGACCTCCTACGAGCAGTACTTC. This encodes CASSTSTKWDKPTSYEQYF.

Relative to its sample, this clone is medium-sized (0.01 to 0.1%). The chain combines TRBV9 with TRBJ2-6; D is perhaps TRBD1 (5 bases). CDR1 and CDR2 from the germline V gene are SGDLS and YYNGEE. V lost 3 bases and J lost 2, with 15 bases in between. The CDR3 length is 17 residues. The CDR3 sequence is CASSGSTGRAGANVLTF. In DNA form, the CDR3 reads TGTGCCAGCAGCGGTAGTACAGGTCGGGCTGGGGCCAACGTCCTGACTTTC.

In its sample, this clone is large (0.1 to 1%). CDR3 nucleotides: TGTGCCAGCAGGCAGGGTGCAGAGGAGACCCAGTACTTC. Its protein is CASRQGAEETQYF. This chain links TRBV7-2 with TRBJ2-5; maybe TRBD1 (5 bases). With 6 bases removed from V and 5 bases from J, the gap between germline ends came to 13 bases. The CDR3 spans 13 residues. Germline CDR1 reads SGHTA; CDR2 reads FQGNSA.

The V gene is TRBV28, the J gene TRBJ2-1; D remains unclear. Trimming cost V 2 bases and J 5 bases, with 4 bases left between them. Germline assignment: CDR1 MDHEN and CDR2 SYDVKM. CDR3 size: 12 residues. CDR3 DNA: TGTGCCAGCAGTTTAACCCACAATGAGCAGTTCTTC. It specifies CASSLTHNEQFF.

Comment on this clone: A junction end diverges from the germline sequence, so it may reflect a read error. The chain uses TRBV5-8 and TRBJ2-7; possible D gene TRBD2, 5 bases. The CDR3 length is 13 residues. CDR1 and CDR2 from the germline V gene are SGHTS and YDEGEE. The CDR3 region has the DNA TGCGCCAGCAGCCAAGGGAGAAGCTACGAGCAGTACTTC. Amino acids: CASSQGRSYEQYF.

Within the sample, this clone is medium-sized. For the CDR3, the DNA is TGTGCCAGCAGTTTTGAATCGACAGGCGCCAACGGCTACACCTTC. Amino acid sequence: CASSFESTGANGYTF. The chain combines TRBV28 with TRBJ1-2; D is possibly TRBD1 (6 bases). From germline, CDR1 is MDHEN and CDR2 SYDVKM. The V and J ends lost 3 bases and 8 bases respectively, with 19 bases between them. CDR3 length equals 15 residues.

This clone showed up just a few times. V is TRBV6-1 and J is TRBJ2-5; D may be TRBD2 (5 bases). Between the trimmed V and J ends, which lost 3 bases and 1 base, there was a span of 18 bases. The CDR3 totals 17 residues. CDR1 is MNHNS and CDR2 is SASEGT in the germline V gene. The chain's CDR3 is CASSDEGFRILQETQYF. The CDR3 DNA reads as TGTGCCAGCAGTGATGAGGGCTTCCGGATCCTCCAAGAGACCCAGTACTTC.

This clone has only a few counts. This chain joins TRBV5-4 and TRBJ2-2; D ambiguous. Germline assignment: CDR1 SGHNT and CDR2 YYREEE (reference sequence). This CDR3 region has 19 residues. The V end lost 0 bases, the J end lost 4 bases, and 22 bases lay between the germline ends. The CDR3 sequence: CASSLGPLRVTSSTGELFF. The CDR3, as DNA: TGTGCCAGCAGCTTGGGACCCCTCCGGGTAACAAGTTCCACCGGGGAGCTGTTTTTT.

With regard to this clone: One junction end disagrees with the germline gene, perhaps due to a read error. The chain has TRBV5-1 and TRBJ1-1; D remains ambiguous. This CDR3 contains 12 residues. CDR1 and CDR2 from the germline V gene are SGHRS and YFSETQ. For the CDR3, the DNA is TGTGCCAGCAGCTTACGAGGCACTGAAGCTTTCTTT. Its translation is CASSLRGTEAFF. Variable domain in full (rest from reference TRBV5-1 and TRBJ1-1): KAGVTQTPRYLIKTRGQQVTLSCSPISGHRSVSWYQQTPGQGLQFLFEYFSETQRNKGNFPGRFSGRQFSNSRSEMNVSTLELGDSALYLCASSLRGTEAFFGQGTRLTVV.

This clone is termed large. The chain recombines TRBV15 with TRBJ1-2; 8 bases agree with TRBD1. V lost 1 base to trimming and J lost 0 bases; unmatched junction nucleotides: 10. CDR1 and CDR2 from the germline V gene are LNHNV and YYDKDF (reference sequence). The CDR3 is made up of 18 amino acids. The CDR3 loop is CATSRGMSWGQANYGYTF. In DNA form, the CDR3 reads TGTGCCACCAGCAGAGGGATGTCTTGGGGACAGGCTAACTATGGCTACACCTTC.

By share, this clone ranks as medium-sized (0.01 to 0.1%). The CDR3 loop reads CASSWVGGAANEQFF. The CDR3 coding sequence is TGCGCCAGCAGCTGGGTAGGGGGGGCCGCCAATGAGCAGTTCTTC. This chain joins TRBV5-1 and TRBJ2-1, with D possibly being TRBD2 (7 bases). From germline, CDR1 is SGHRS and CDR2 YFSETQ. The length of the CDR3 is 15 residues. V shed 3 bases and J shed 6 bases, with 16 bases lying between them.

V is TRBV28 and J is TRBJ2-5, with D unresolved. The end of the DNA is better explained by TRBJ2-7, so the J call may be wrong. Germline V lookup: CDR1 MDHEN, CDR2 SYDVKM. This CDR3 is built from 12 residues. CDR3 sequence (DNA): TGTGCCAGCAGTTTATCCAGGTACGAGCAGTACTTC. It translates to CASSLSRYEQYF.

This clone appeared a few times. The chain links TRBV11-2 to TRBJ1-2; D is unclear. The CDR3 is 12 residues long. Germline CDR1 is SGHAT and CDR2 is FQNNGV. Deletions cut 4 bases from V and 8 bases from J, with 11 bases between. The CDR3 DNA reads as TGTGCCAGCAGCTCAGCGGCCGGCGGCTACACCTTC. This sequence encodes CASSSAAGGYTF.

This clone has a handful of counts. The chain employs TRBV25-1 and TRBJ2-1; 10 nucleotides match TRBD1. J lost 1 base, V lost 4 bases, and 4 bases had no gene match. The CDR3 is 16 residues long. Per germline, CDR1 MGHDK and CDR2 SYGVNS. CDR3 in amino acids: CASSGQGAGSYNEQFF. As DNA, the CDR3 is TGTGCCAGCAGTGGACAGGGGGCGGGTTCCTACAATGAGCAGTTCTTC.

This clone is hyperexpanded by share. The chain combines TRBV6-5 with TRBJ2-2, with 12 bases that match TRBD2. Trimming took 6 bases from V and 3 from J; bases not matched to a gene: 2. The germline V gene has CDR1 MNHEY and CDR2 SVGAGI. The CDR3 contains 15 residues. CDR3 bases: TGTGCCAGCAGCCGGACTAGCGGGGACACCGGGGAGCTGTTTTTT. It codes for CASSRTSGDTGELFF.

This chain joins TRBV5-8 and TRBJ2-3; D not resolved. V lost 2 bases, J lost 0 bases, and 13 bases lay in between. The CDR3 sequence is 16 residues long. Germline V gene lookup returns CDR1 SGHTS and CDR2 YDEGEE. In nucleotides, the CDR3 is TGTGCCAGCAGCTTAGGCAACGCGGTGAGCACAGATACGCAGTATTTT. It is translated as CASSLGNAVSTDTQYF.

In its sample, this clone ranks as large. This rearrangement joins TRBV9 to TRBJ1-3; D unresolved. In germline, CDR1 is SGDLS, CDR2 YYNGEE. V lost 0 bases to trimming and J lost 8 bases, with 9 bases between them. CDR3 length equals 13 residues. DNA of the CDR3: TGTGCCAGCAGCGTAGGCGGTGGGGACACCATATATTTT. It specifies CASSVGGGDTIYF.

By share, this clone counts as hyperexpanded. This rearrangement joins TRBV7-6 to TRBJ2-2; no firm D call. V shed 3 bases and J shed 8 bases, with 13 bases lying between them. Per germline, CDR1 SGHVS and CDR2 FNYEAQ. The CDR3 has 14 amino acids. CDR3 loop: CASSLAPATGELFF. The CDR3 region has the DNA TGTGCCAGCAGCTTGGCCCCCGCCACAGGGGAGCTGTTTTTT.

The V gene is TRBV13, the J gene TRBJ2-3; TRBD2 aligns across 11 bases. CDR1 and CDR2 (germline): PRHDT, FYEKMQ (reference sequence). Trimming at V came to 5 bases and at J to 2 bases, leaving 6 bases not matched to a gene. The length of the CDR3 is 16 residues. The CDR3 sequence: CASSATLAGATDTQYF. The CDR3, as DNA: TGTGCCAGCAGCGCCACACTAGCGGGAGCCACAGATACGCAGTATTTT.

The chain couples TRBV5-5 to TRBJ1-2; the D gene is possibly TRBD1 (6 bases). Germline loops: CDR1 SGHKS, CDR2 YYEKEE (reference sequence). Trimming took 1 base from V and 14 from J, leaving 15 bases between them. This CDR3 spans 12 amino acids. The chain's CDR3 is CASSLSGAVGTF. DNA of the CDR3: TGTGCCAGCAGCTTGTCAGGGGCCGTAGGAACCTTC.

The gene calls are TRBV6-6 and TRBJ2-5, with D tentatively TRBD2 (5 bases). The CDR3 is 13 amino acids. The ends were cut back, 5 bases at V and 4 bases at J, with 11 bases in the middle. The germline V gene encodes CDR1 MNHNY and CDR2 SVGAGI (reference sequence). The CDR3 spells CASSPPGRETQYF. CDR3 DNA: TGTGCCAGCAGTCCGCCGGGGAGAGAGACCCAGTACTTC.

This clone is deemed large. The rearrangement links TRBV30 to TRBJ2-2; D not resolved. The CDR3 spans 11 residues. Germline loops: CDR1 GTSNPN, CDR2 SVGIG (reference sequence). V dropped 8 bases and J dropped 0 bases, with 4 bases sitting between them. The CDR3 DNA follows: TGTGCCGGTACGAACACCGGGGAGCTGTTTTTT. Protein product: CAGTNTGELFF.

This clone came up a few times. CDR3 loop: CASSLSTGQETQYF. Written as DNA, the CDR3 is TGTGCCAGCAGCTTAAGCACTGGACAAGAGACCCAGTACTTC. The chain is built from TRBV7-6 and TRBJ2-5; D ambiguous. V was pared by 2 bases and J by 2 bases, with 9 bases between. The CDR3 has 14 amino acids. Germline loops: CDR1 SGHVS, CDR2 FNYEAQ.

The chain combines TRBV11-2 with TRBJ2-2, with D hard to call. Germline values: CDR1 SGHAT, CDR2 FQNNGV. Trimming took 3 bases from V and 8 from J, leaving 13 bases between them. This CDR3 comprises 14 residues. Here the CDR3 DNA reads TGTGCCAGCAGCTTGGCCCCCGCCACAGGGGAGCTGTTTTTT. Encoded protein: CASSLAPATGELFF. Supplemented by reference TRBV11-2 and TRBJ2-2, the full variable domain reads EAGVAQSPRYKIIEKRQSVAFWCNPISGHATLYWYQQILGQGPKLLIQFQNNGVVDDSQLPKDRFSAERLKGVDSTLKIQPAKLEDSAVYLCASSLAPATGELFFGEGSRLTVL.

This chain uses TRBV4-3 with TRBJ2-1; D possibly matches TRBD1 or TRBD2 (5 bases each). The CDR3 is 15 amino acids. V lost 0 bases and J lost 4, with 10 bases in between. Germline V gene lookup returns CDR1 LGHNA and CDR2 YSLEER. CDR3 coding DNA: TGCGCCAGCAGCCAAGACGGGAACAGGTACAATGAGCAGTTCTTC. It specifies CASSQDGNRYNEQFF.

The genes are TRBV7-9 and TRBJ2-7, with 7 bases that match TRBD1. V was pared by 5 bases and J by 6 bases, with 19 bases of the junction left unmatched. This CDR3 spans 17 amino acids. Germline CDR1 and CDR2: SEHNR and FQNEAQ (reference sequence). Written as DNA, the CDR3 is TGTGCCAGCAGCCCTCCGCCAACCGGACAGGATGTAAGCGAGCAGTACTTC. Protein: CASSPPPTGQDVSEQYF.

This clone was observed a handful of times. V and J are TRBV28 and TRBJ2-1; 11 bases line up with TRBD2. With V trimmed by 2 bases and J by 0 bases, 18 bases remained unmatched. CDR3 length: 22 amino acids. The germline V gene encodes CDR1 MDHEN and CDR2 SYDVKM. This chain's CDR3 is CASSLRMGTSGPTTSSYNEQFF. The CDR3 DNA reads TGTGCCAGCAGTTTAAGGATGGGGACTAGCGGTCCCACAACTAGCTCCTACAATGAGCAGTTCTTC.